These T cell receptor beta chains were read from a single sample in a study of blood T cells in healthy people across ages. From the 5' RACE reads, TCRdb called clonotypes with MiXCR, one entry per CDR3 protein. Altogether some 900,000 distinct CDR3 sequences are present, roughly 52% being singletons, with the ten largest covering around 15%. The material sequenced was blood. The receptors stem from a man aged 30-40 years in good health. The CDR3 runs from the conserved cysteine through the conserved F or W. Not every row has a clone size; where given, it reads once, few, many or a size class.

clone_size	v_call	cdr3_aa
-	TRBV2	CASSEGVGGSETQYF
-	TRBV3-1	CASSQDHPSRGVAYEQYF
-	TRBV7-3	CASSSTRDTSTDTQYF
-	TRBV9	CASSVADSTDTQYF
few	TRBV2	CASSGSANRGLLRFF
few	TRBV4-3	CASSQEPPFGQGGDTQYF
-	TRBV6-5	CASSPQGALLGEQFF
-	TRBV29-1	CSTNRGNNEQFF
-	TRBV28	CASSSGLAGGANTQYF
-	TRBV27	CASRGLAGSTNSYDEQFF
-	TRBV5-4	CASSLTGQETQFF
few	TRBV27	CASSPIAGRPSTDTQYF
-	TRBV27	CASSLDRRGGYNEQFF
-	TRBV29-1	CSVALSDTSYEQYF
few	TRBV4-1	CASSRGNSGTEQFF
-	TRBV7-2	CASSFFQAGNEQFF
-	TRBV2	CASREGTSWETQYF
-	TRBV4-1	CASSGTGGDGNIQYF
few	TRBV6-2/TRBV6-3	CASSSGLADWDTQYF
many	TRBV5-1	CASSSGTAQETQYF
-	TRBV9	CASSPSGAGGQETQYF
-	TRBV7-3	CASSLGAGGRSYEQYF
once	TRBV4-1	CASSRLLAGEETQYF
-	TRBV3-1	CASSQPLGQGNSPLHF
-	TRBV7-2	CASSLIQGRVDTQYF
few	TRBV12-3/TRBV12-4	CACLAGGFLREQFF
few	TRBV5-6	CASSLAGEPSSTDTQYF
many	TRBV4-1	CASSQERTYEQYF
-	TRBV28	CASSLTAGISTDTQYF
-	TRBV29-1	CSVEKDGEKLFF
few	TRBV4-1	CASSQGAFENIQYF
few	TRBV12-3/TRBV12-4	CASSLSLAGDEQFF
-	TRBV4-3	CASSQQPGQSGTQYF
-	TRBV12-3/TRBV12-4	CASTRGRADEQYF
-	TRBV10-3	CAISDDWNEQFF
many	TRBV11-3	CASSNPRVVYEQYF
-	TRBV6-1	CASSDWGSGASTNTQYF
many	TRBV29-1	CSVRSSYEQYF
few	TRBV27	CASSLPQTGELFF
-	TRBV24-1	CATSDFAGTDTQYF
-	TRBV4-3	CASSQEGGYNSPLHF
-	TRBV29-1	CSVDPGLRQSPNTEAFF
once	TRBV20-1	CSAREWTGMNTEAFF
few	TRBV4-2	CASSPRETDTQYF
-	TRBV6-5	CASSKGLALSNQPPHF
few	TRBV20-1	CSAGWRSVNEQFF
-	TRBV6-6	CASSYSNPNTEAFF
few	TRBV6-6	CASSYAVTYEQYF
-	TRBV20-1	CSASFGSSSYNEQFF
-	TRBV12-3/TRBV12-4	CASSSQGGHYGYTF
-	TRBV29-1	CSGDGGEKLFF
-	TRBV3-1	CASSQVPGGYEQYF
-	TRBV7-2	CASSSTTSGDTQYF